This T cell receptor beta chain came from a study of OX40 agonist ivuxolimab in advanced cancers. Across the study: The study gave patients intravenous ivuxolimab at 0.01 to 10 mg/kg every 2 weeks.

Profiling relied on immunoSEQ multiplex PCR, and the TCRdb table lists in-frame clones only, not all of them. The data show 39,000 or so clones, more than 75% seen once. Whole-study findings and limits: Among the lowest peripheral clonal expansion occurred in 0.1-3.0 mg/kg partial responders. CD8+ T cells (on average) carried more expanded clones than CD4+ T cells.

Points on this clone: Its cognate antigen is unknown.

The CDR3 is 11 residues long. CDR1 is SGHTA and CDR2 is FQGNSA in the germline V gene. Trimming shortened V by 11 bases and J by 5 bases, and 12 bases separated the two germline ends. Exclusion of a patient followed from autoimmune disease history or systemic immunosuppression. This TCR derives from an adult with an advanced solid tumor such as melanoma, head and neck, liver or kidney cancer. The chain uses TRBV7-2 and TRBJ2-5; D might be TRBD2 (6 bases). The source material was CD4+ or CD8+ T cells sorted from blood, sampled in a trial of the OX40 agonist ivuxolimab. The CDR3 DNA reads TGTGCCTCCTCGGAGGGGGAGACCCAGTACTTC. This sequence encodes CASSEGETQYF.